One sample yielded the 10 T cell receptor beta chains listed below, sequenced in a study of metastatic and nonmetastatic thyroid tumors. Via MiXCR, TCRdb re-called the PCR reads. Found here are around 42,000 clones, approximately 10% of them singletons; the top ten hold approximately 22%. Treatment of any kind had been given to no patient before thyroid surgery. Input material: blood. The receptors derive from a female donor with papillary thyroid cancer or a benign thyroid nodule (not recorded which). Some clones in this sample may be carry-over from other donors' samples.

Many counts were recorded for this clone. V usage is TRBV29-1 and J usage is TRBJ2-2; D is uncertain. The V end lost 0 bases, the J end lost 2 bases, and 19 bases lay between the germline ends. The CDR3 is 18 amino acids. The germline V gene has CDR1 SQVTM and CDR2 ANQGSEA. The CDR3 nucleotides read TGCAGCGTTGAAGATACAAGCGTGCTTGTGGGAAACACCGGGGAGCTGTTTTTT. It translates to CSVEDTSVLVGNTGELFF.

The chain couples TRBV20-1 to TRBJ1-2; 8 bases line up with TRBD1. Germline CDR1 and CDR2: DFQATT and SNEGSKA (reference sequence). V shed 0 bases, J shed 6 bases, and the junction held 3 bases outside the gene matches. The CDR3 has 13 residues. The CDR3: CSAREGRGHGYTF. The CDR3 coding sequence is TGCAGTGCTAGAGAAGGCAGGGGGCATGGCTACACCTTC.

This clone occurred many times. This chain connects TRBV12-3 or TRBV12-4 to TRBJ1-3; unclear D gene. Trimming removed 3 bases from V and 16 bases from J, with 22 bases in between. The CDR3 has 14 amino acids. The CDR3 loop is CASSFFSMDGPTYF. The CDR3, as DNA: TGTGCCAGCAGTTTTTTTTCTATGGACGGACCCACTTATTTT.

Worth noting for this clone: A clone one base away is much larger, so this may be a read error. The chain carries TRBV4-2 and TRBJ2-1; D remains unclear. CDR3 length equals 16 residues. The germline gives CDR1 LGHNA, CDR2 YNFKEQ. CDR3 sequence reads: CANSPDMGGAYNEQFF. DNA of the CDR3: TGTGCCAACAGCCCCGATATGGGCGGAGCGTACAATGAGCAGTTCTTC.

This clone was counted ten times or more. This chain connects TRBV5-5 to TRBJ1-2, with a possible D match to TRBD1 (5 bases). The germline V and J ends were trimmed by 0 bases and 2 bases, with 11 bases remaining between them. Germline V gives CDR1 SGHKS, CDR2 YYEKEE (reference sequence). The CDR3 is 15 amino acids. This CDR3 reads CASSLDTGLNYGYTF. CDR3 DNA: TGTGCCAGCAGCTTGGATACAGGCCTCAACTATGGCTACACCTTC.

This clone was detected ten times or more. This chain joins TRBV4-3 and TRBJ1-4; no clear D gene. This CDR3 is built from 16 residues. CDR1 is LGHNA and CDR2 is YSLEER in the germline V gene. V was pared by 2 bases and J by 5 bases, with 15 bases between. The DNA for the CDR3 is TGCGCCAGCAGCCAAAGCTTCGGGGATTTCAATGAAAAACTGTTTTTT. The encoded protein is CASSQSFGDFNEKLFF.

This clone was picked up many times. This chain joins TRBV10-1 and TRBJ2-1, with TRBD2 as a possible D gene (8 bases). The V gene lost 9 bases and the J gene lost 4 bases, with 25 bases spanning the gap. The V gene's germline CDR1 is WNHNN and CDR2 SYGVQD (reference sequence). This CDR3 spans 17 amino acids. The CDR3 region is CASREGGGPPAYNEQFF. The CDR3 region has the DNA TGCGCCAGTCGGGAGGGAGGGGGCCCCCCCGCTTACAATGAGCAGTTCTTC.

This clone has ten or more counts. It may be a read error: a sequence one base away is much more abundant. No conserved phenylalanine or tryptophan is present at the end of the CDR3, so a read error is the likely explanation. V is TRBV4-3 and J is TRBJ1-6; 11 bases align to TRBD1. The CDR3 has 16 residues. Germline V gives CDR1 LGHNA, CDR2 YSLEER. The V gene end was trimmed by 1 base and the J gene end by 9 bases; junction bases not matched to a gene: 5. CDR3 nucleotide sequence: TGCGCCAGCAGCCAAGCGGACAGGGGGCGGGGTTCACCCCTCCACTCT. Residues: CASSQADRGRGSPLHS.

This clone was counted many times. This CDR3 is also generated by other DNA sequences in the sample. The V gene is TRBV15, the J gene TRBJ2-1, with 8 bases identical to TRBD1. J was trimmed by 4 bases and V by 4 bases; bases with no gene match: 6. Per germline, CDR1 LNHNV and CDR2 YYDKDF (reference sequence). CDR3 length: 15 amino acids. This CDR3 reads CATSTRQGRYNEQFF. CDR3 in DNA: TGTGCCACCAGCACCCGACAGGGGAGGTACAATGAGCAGTTCTTC.

Points on this clone: A read error is possible here, since a much larger clone lies one base away. The same CDR3 is also encoded by other DNA sequences in this sample. The rearrangement joins TRBV29-1 to TRBJ1-4; weak D call: TRBD1 (5 bases). Germline CDR1 and CDR2: SQVTM and ANQGSEA. Trimming stripped 4 bases from V and 7 bases from J, with 10 bases between. The CDR3 totals 12 residues. The DNA of the CDR3 is TGCAGCGTTGGGGACCGAGGTGAAAAACTGTTTTTT. Translation gives CSVGDRGEKLFF. The full variable domain, with the rest looked up from reference TRBV29-1 and TRBJ1-4, is SAVISQKPSRDICQRGTSLTIQCQVDSQVTMMFWYRQQPGQSLTLIATANQGSEATYESGFVIDKFPISRPNLTFSTLTVSNMSPEDSSIYLCSVGDRGEKLFFGSGTQLSVL.